The 24 T cell receptor beta chains in this list originate from one sample, sequenced in a study of T cells after yellow fever vaccination. TCRdb passed the 5' RACE reads through MiXCR, listing each CDR3 protein once. The sample has around 530,000 distinct CDR3 sequences; around a sixth are singletons. The material sequenced was PBMCs, taken about 5 days after the first yellow fever vaccination. These receptors originate from a man aged 18 to 35 who received the YFV17D yellow fever vaccine.

This clonotype showed up just a few times. This chain joins TRBV7-2 and TRBJ1-1, with D perhaps matching TRBD1 (6 bases). Trimming took 0 bases from V and 4 from J, leaving 12 bases between them. The length of the CDR3 is 15 residues. Germline loops: CDR1 SGHTA, CDR2 FQGNSA. The CDR3 spells CASSLAGGLGTEAFF. The CDR3 nucleotides are TGTGCCAGCAGCTTAGCAGGGGGGTTAGGCACTGAAGCTTTCTTT.

The CDR3 reads CAWSPGLAGRDTQYF. The CDR3 DNA reads as TGTGCCTGGAGCCCGGGACTAGCGGGAAGAGATACGCAGTATTTT. This chain uses TRBV30 with TRBJ2-3, with 13 bases that match TRBD2. Germline CDR1 is GTSNPN and CDR2 is SVGIG (reference sequence). The ends lost 3 bases at V and 5 bases at J; junction bases unmatched: 5. The CDR3 is 15 amino acids. The variable domain in full, completed from reference TRBV30 and TRBJ2-3, reads SQTIHQWPATLVQPVGSPLSLECTVEGTSNPNLYWYRQAAGRGLQLLFYSVGIGQISSEVPQNLSASRPQDRQFILSSKKLLLSDSGFYLCAWSPGLAGRDTQYFGPGTRLTVL.

The sample holds a few counts of this clonotype. The rearrangement joins TRBV5-1 to TRBJ2-5; D remains unclear. CDR3 length: 13 amino acids. V was pared by 2 bases and J by 3 bases, with 8 bases between. Germline-derived CDR1 and CDR2 are SGHRS and YFSETQ. CDR3 in amino acids: CASSFQFEETQYF. Here the CDR3 DNA reads TGCGCCAGCAGCTTTCAGTTCGAAGAGACCCAGTACTTC. The full variable domain, in which reference TRBV5-1 and TRBJ2-5 provide the parts outside the CDR3, is KAGVTQTPRYLIKTRGQQVTLSCSPISGHRSVSWYQQTPGQGLQFLFEYFSETQRNKGNFPGRFSGRQFSNSRSEMNVSTLELGDSALYLCASSFQFEETQYFGPGTRLLVL.

The chain combines TRBV7-8 with TRBJ2-1; TRBD2 is a possible D gene (6 bases). CDR3 size: 14 residues. Trimming stripped 5 bases from V and 5 bases from J, with 13 bases between. The V gene's germline CDR1 is SGHVS and CDR2 FQNEAQ. The CDR3 DNA follows: TGTGCCAGCAGCGCCGGGACTCCCAACAATGAGCAGTTCTTC. This codes for CASSAGTPNNEQFF.

This clonotype was seen at least ten times. The chain uses TRBV19 and TRBJ1-1, with no clear D. There are 15 residues in the CDR3. Trimming removed 4 bases from V and 0 bases from J, with 12 bases in between. Germline V gives CDR1 LNHDA, CDR2 SQIVND (reference sequence). The CDR3 spells CASSTGRTVNTEAFF. CDR3 DNA sequence: TGTGCCAGTAGTACCGGACGGACGGTGAACACTGAAGCTTTCTTT.

This rearrangement joins TRBV7-8 to TRBJ1-1; TRBD1 might be the D (6 bases). V was clipped by 4 bases and J by 10 bases, with 16 bases between them. Per germline, CDR1 SGHVS and CDR2 FQNEAQ. This CDR3 region has 13 residues. The CDR3 here is CASSSDWGPGAFF. CDR3 DNA: TGTGCCAGCAGCTCCGACTGGGGGCCGGGAGCTTTCTTT.

V is TRBV5-6 and J is TRBJ2-1, with D hard to call. Germline V gene data show CDR1 as SGHDT and CDR2 as YYEEEE. Trimming cost V 0 bases and J 9 bases, with 13 bases left between them. The CDR3 totals 14 residues. CDR3 amino acids: CASSLDAPSGEQFF. For the CDR3, the DNA is TGTGCCAGCAGCTTGGATGCCCCTTCAGGTGAGCAGTTCTTC.

V usage is TRBV6-2 or TRBV6-3 and J usage is TRBJ1-5; no definite D call. Trimming took off 5 bases at V and 11 bases at J, with 13 bases between the two ends. The V gene's germline CDR1 is MNHEY and CDR2 SVGEGT. This CDR3 is built from 12 residues. The CDR3 spells CASSLVVGSQHF. CDR3 in DNA: TGTGCCAGCAGTCTGGTGGTGGGATCCCAGCATTTT.

This clonotype was counted a few times. The CDR3 nucleotides read TGCGCCAGCAGCCAAGCCGAGGGGGCACCTGGGGCATATGGCTACACCTTC. Residues: CASSQAEGAPGAYGYTF. The J gene is TRBJ1-2, the V gene TRBV4-1, with 7 nucleotides matching TRBD1. Germline values: CDR1 MGHRA, CDR2 YSYEKL. With 1 base clipped from V and 5 bases from J, the junction kept 13 bases outside the gene matches. CDR3 length: 17 residues.

CDR3 protein: CATSTQQAGELFF. CDR3 DNA sequence: TGTGCCACCAGCACCCAACAAGCGGGGGAGCTGTTTTTT. The V gene is TRBV15, the J gene TRBJ2-2; D gene uncertain. Germline CDR1 reads LNHNV; CDR2 reads YYDKDF (reference sequence). V was trimmed by 4 bases and J by 8 bases, leaving 11 bases between them. The CDR3 is made up of 13 amino acids.

This clonotype was found a few times. The chain couples TRBV5-1 to TRBJ1-5, with a tentative D call TRBD1 (5 bases). The CDR3 sequence is 15 residues long. The germline V and J ends were trimmed by 4 bases and 2 bases, with 13 bases remaining between them. Germline lookup yields CDR1 SGHRS and CDR2 YFSETQ. DNA for the CDR3: TGCGCCAGCAGCAGGGACCCGAGGGGCAATCAGCCCCAGCATTTT. Translated: CASSRDPRGNQPQHF.

This clonotype was seen only a few times. The CDR3 loop is CASSHNTRQTQVFF. The CDR3 DNA reads TGTGCCAGCAGCCACAACACTAGACAGACCCAAGTTTTCTTT. V and J are TRBV14 and TRBJ1-1, with TRBD1 as a possible D gene (5 bases). The CDR3 covers 14 residues. Trimming shortened V by 3 bases and J by 13 bases, and 21 bases separated the two germline ends. From germline, CDR1 is SGHDN and CDR2 FVKESK.

The chain employs TRBV11-2 and TRBJ1-2, with 9 bases fitting TRBD1. The trim removed 4 bases at V and 5 bases at J, leaving 11 bases unmatched. Germline loops: CDR1 SGHAT, CDR2 FQNNGV. This CDR3 is built from 16 residues. This CDR3 reads CASSSINRDRVYGYTF. CDR3 DNA sequence: TGTGCCAGCAGCTCAATAAACCGGGACAGGGTGTATGGCTACACCTTC.

The chain recombines TRBV4-1 with TRBJ1-6; 9 bases map to TRBD1. In germline, CDR1 is MGHRA, CDR2 YSYEKL. CDR3 length: 17 residues. V dropped 3 bases and J dropped 2; count of bases not matched to a gene: 5. The CDR3 DNA reads as TGCGCCAGCAGCCAGGCCGGGACAGGGACCTATAATTCACCCCTCCACTTT. Protein sequence: CASSQAGTGTYNSPLHF.

This clonotype was detected ten times or more. This rearrangement joins TRBV29-1 to TRBJ2-3; the D call may be TRBD1 or TRBD2 (5 bases each). Germline V lookup: CDR1 SQVTM, CDR2 ANQGSEA. The CDR3 consists of 16 residues. Trimming pared 0 bases from V and 0 bases from J, leaving 13 bases between. The CDR3: CSVEDKGRASTDTQYF. In DNA, the CDR3 is TGCAGCGTTGAAGATAAGGGACGCGCTAGCACAGATACGCAGTATTTT.

CDR3: CASSLDQGYYGYTF. For the CDR3, the DNA is TGTGCCAGCAGCTTGGACCAGGGTTACTATGGCTACACCTTC. The J gene is TRBJ1-2, the V gene TRBV5-6; the D gene is possibly TRBD1 (5 bases). The CDR3 loop spans 14 amino acids. CDR1 and CDR2 from the germline V gene are SGHDT and YYEEEE. V dropped 0 bases and J dropped 3 bases, with 9 bases sitting between them.

The chain recombines TRBV4-3 with TRBJ1-4; 7 nucleotides align to TRBD1. With V trimmed by 3 bases and J by 5 bases, 6 bases remained unmatched. Germline CDR1 LGHNA, CDR2 YSLEER. The CDR3 totals 15 residues. In nucleotides, the CDR3 is TGCGCCAGCAGCCAGGAGACAGGGTTGAATGAAAAACTGTTTTTT. Residues: CASSQETGLNEKLFF.

This clonotype was seen only a few times. This sequence joins TRBV6-5 and TRBJ2-1; D possibly uses TRBD1 or TRBD2 (6 bases each). The length of the CDR3 is 14 residues. The V and J ends lost 1 base and 8 bases respectively, with 12 bases between them. Looked up from germline, CDR1 is MNHEY and CDR2 is SVGAGI. CDR3 nucleotides: TGTGCCAGCAGTTACTTGGGGGGCCGTTATGAGCAGTTCTTC. Protein sequence: CASSYLGGRYEQFF.

The chain has TRBV7-3 and TRBJ2-6; the D is unclear. The V gene's germline CDR1 is SGHTA and CDR2 FQGTGA. The CDR3 is 15 amino acids. V was pared by 3 bases and J by 4 bases, with 10 bases between. Written as DNA, the CDR3 is TGTGCCAGCAGCTTCGCCGCTCTAGGGGCCAACGTCCTGACTTTC. Its protein is CASSFAALGANVLTF.

The rearrangement links TRBV5-1 to TRBJ1-4; the D is unclear. The CDR3 has 16 residues. Germline assignment: CDR1 SGHRS and CDR2 YFSETQ. The germline V and J ends were trimmed by 0 bases and 0 bases, with 9 bases remaining between them. The CDR3 reads CASSLGGRATNEKLFF. Written as DNA, the CDR3 is TGCGCCAGCAGCTTGGGTGGTCGGGCAACTAATGAAAAACTGTTTTTT.

This clonotype was recorded a few times. This rearrangement joins TRBV5-1 to TRBJ2-7, with D possibly TRBD1 on 6 matching bases. This CDR3 region has 14 residues. CDR1 is SGHRS and CDR2 is YFSETQ in the germline V gene. Trimming pared 5 bases from V and 1 base from J, leaving 13 bases between. The DNA of the CDR3 is TGCGCCAGCAGGGGTACAGGGTCTTCCTACGAGCAGTACTTC. Translating gives CASRGTGSSYEQYF.

This clonotype was counted only a few times. The chain employs TRBV5-1 and TRBJ1-4, with D maybe TRBD1 (5 bases). The V end lost 0 bases, the J end lost 5 bases, and 8 bases lay between the germline ends. The CDR3 length is 14 residues. CDR1 and CDR2 from the germline V gene are SGHRS and YFSETQ. The CDR3, as DNA: TGCGCCAGCAGCTTGGTCGGGGCGAATGAAAAACTGTTTTTT. It encodes CASSLVGANEKLFF. Filled out from reference TRBV5-1 and TRBJ1-4, the complete variable domain reads KAGVTQTPRYLIKTRGQQVTLSCSPISGHRSVSWYQQTPGQGLQFLFEYFSETQRNKGNFPGRFSGRQFSNSRSEMNVSTLELGDSALYLCASSLVGANEKLFFGSGTQLSVL.

The chain carries TRBV10-1 and TRBJ1-5, with 10 bases matching TRBD1. CDR1 is WNHNN, CDR2 SYGVQD, per germline (reference sequence). This CDR3 has 14 residues. V lost 6 bases to trimming and J lost 6 bases; unmatched junction nucleotides: 5. CDR3 nucleotides: TGCGCCAGCAGCGAAGACAGGGGGCTTCAGCCCCAGCATTTT. It codes for CASSEDRGLQPQHF.

This clonotype was observed a handful of times. V gene TRBV18 combines with J gene TRBJ2-1; 7 bases match TRBD2. The CDR3 is 15 residues long. V lost 6 bases to trimming and J lost 6 bases; unmatched junction nucleotides: 11. Germline V gene sequence: CDR1 KGHSH, CDR2 LQKENI. The CDR3 is CASSKGGAGFNEQFF. CDR3 sequence (DNA): TGTGCCAGCTCGAAAGGAGGAGCGGGGTTCAATGAGCAGTTCTTC.